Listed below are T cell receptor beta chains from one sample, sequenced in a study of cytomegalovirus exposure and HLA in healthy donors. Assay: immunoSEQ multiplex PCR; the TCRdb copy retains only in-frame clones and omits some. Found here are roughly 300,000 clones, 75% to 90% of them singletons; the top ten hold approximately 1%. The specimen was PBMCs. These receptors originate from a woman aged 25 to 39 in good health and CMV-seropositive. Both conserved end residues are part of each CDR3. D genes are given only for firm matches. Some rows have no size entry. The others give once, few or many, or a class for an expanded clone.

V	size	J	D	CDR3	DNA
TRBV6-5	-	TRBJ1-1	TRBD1	CASRQGMGTEAFF	TGTGCCAGCAGACAGGGGATGGGGACTGAAGCTTTCTTT
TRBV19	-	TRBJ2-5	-	CASSNRLRGRETQYF	TGTGCCAGTAGTAATCGATTGAGAGGGCGAGAGACCCAGTACTTC
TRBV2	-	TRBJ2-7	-	CASSRGGGTYEQYF	TGTGCCAGCAGCAGGGGAGGGGGTACCTACGAGCAGTACTTC
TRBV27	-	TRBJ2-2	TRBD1	CASSFQGAGELFF	TGTGCCAGCAGTTTCCAGGGGGCCGGGGAGCTGTTTTTT
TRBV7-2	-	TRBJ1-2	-	CASSLQAGDGYTF	TGTGCCAGCAGCTTACAGGCAGGAGATGGCTACACCTTC
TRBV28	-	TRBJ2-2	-	CASSSTSGPWELFF	TGTGCCAGCAGCTCTACTTCGGGCCCCTGGGAGCTGTTTTTT
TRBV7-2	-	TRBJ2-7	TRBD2	CASSNFAGASYEQYF	TGTGCCAGCAGTAACTTTGCGGGAGCTTCCTACGAGCAGTACTTC
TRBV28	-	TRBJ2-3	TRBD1	CTVTPRQGRTDTQYF	TGTACGGTCACCCCCAGACAGGGGCGCACAGATACGCAGTATTTT
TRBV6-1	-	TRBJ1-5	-	CASSEMDHNQPQHF	TGTGCCAGCAGTGAAATGGACCACAATCAGCCCCAGCATTTT
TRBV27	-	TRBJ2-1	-	CASSTRPNEQFF	TGTGCCAGCAGTACCCGTCCCAATGAGCAGTTCTTC
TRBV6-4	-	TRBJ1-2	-	CASSDRPGSNYGYTF	TGTGCCAGCAGTGACCGGCCGGGGAGTAACTATGGCTACACCTTC
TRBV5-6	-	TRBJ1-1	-	CASSLGGNTEAFF	TGTGCCAGCAGCCTGGGCGGGAACACTGAAGCTTTCTTT
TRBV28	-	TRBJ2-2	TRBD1	CASSGTGTGYTGELFF	TGTGCCAGCAGTGGAACCGGGACAGGATACACCGGGGAGCTGTTTTTT
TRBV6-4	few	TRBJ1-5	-	CASGWSRVMGDYQPQHF	TGTGCCAGCGGATGGTCCAGGGTAATGGGGGACTATCAGCCCCAGCATTTT
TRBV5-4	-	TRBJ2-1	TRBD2	CASSFGLAGGDNEQFF	TGTGCCAGCAGCTTCGGACTAGCGGGGGGGGACAATGAGCAGTTCTTC
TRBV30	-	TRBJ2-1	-	CAWSVQTRNEQFF	TGTGCCTGGAGTGTACAAACTCGCAATGAGCAGTTCTTC
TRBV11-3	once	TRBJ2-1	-	CASSARIQSSYNEQFF	TGTGCCAGCAGCGCCCGAATACAGAGCTCCTACAATGAGCAGTTCTTC
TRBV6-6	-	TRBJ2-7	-	CASSYQGTYEQYF	TGTGCCAGCAGTTACCAGGGTACCTACGAGCAGTACTTC
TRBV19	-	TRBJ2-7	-	CASSISGADYEQYF	TGTGCCAGTAGTATATCGGGGGCTGACTACGAGCAGTACTTC
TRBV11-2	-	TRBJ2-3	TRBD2	CASSYRTRADTQYF	TGTGCCAGCAGCTACCGGACTAGAGCAGATACGCAGTATTTT
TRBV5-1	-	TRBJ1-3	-	CASSPGGSSGNTIYF	TGCGCCAGCAGCCCAGGAGGCAGCTCTGGAAACACCATATATTTT
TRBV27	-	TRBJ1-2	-	CASSPSKLGYGYTF	TGTGCCAGCAGTCCATCCAAGCTCGGCTATGGCTACACCTTC
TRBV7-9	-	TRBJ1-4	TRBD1	CASSSLTARGQLNEKLFF	TGTGCCAGCAGCTCCCTTACGGCCAGGGGGCAGTTGAATGAAAAACTGTTTTTT
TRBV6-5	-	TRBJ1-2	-	CASSNYRPSNYGYTF	TGTGCCAGCAGCAACTACCGTCCATCGAACTATGGCTACACCTTC
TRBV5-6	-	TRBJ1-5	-	CASSLTGFNQPQHF	TGTGCCAGCAGCCTCACAGGGTTCAATCAGCCCCAGCATTTT
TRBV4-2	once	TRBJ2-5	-	CASSQGLQQETQYF	TGTGCCAGCAGCCAAGGTCTTCAACAAGAGACCCAGTACTTC
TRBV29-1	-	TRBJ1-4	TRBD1	CSVGTGAREKLFF	TGCAGCGTTGGGACAGGGGCCCGGGAAAAACTGTTTTTT
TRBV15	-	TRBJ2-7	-	CATSRDENEQYF	TGTGCCACCAGCAGAGATGAAAACGAGCAGTACTTC
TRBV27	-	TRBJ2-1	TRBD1	CASSSLTGTGNEQFF	TGTGCCAGCAGTTCGTTGACAGGGACGGGCAATGAGCAGTTCTTC
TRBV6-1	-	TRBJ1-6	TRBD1	CASRMDRVNSPLHF	TGTGCCAGCAGGATGGACAGGGTCAATTCACCCCTCCACTTT
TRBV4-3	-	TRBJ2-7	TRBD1	CASSQAGQGFIGSYEQYF	TGCGCCAGCAGCCAAGCCGGACAGGGGTTCATTGGGTCCTACGAGCAGTACTTC
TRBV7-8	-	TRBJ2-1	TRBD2	CASSPLLAGSLNEQFF	TGTGCCAGCAGCCCCTTGTTAGCGGGGTCCCTTAATGAGCAGTTCTTC
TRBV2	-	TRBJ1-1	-	CASSLNRIPGQNTEAFF	TGTGCCAGCAGTCTCAACCGAATACCGGGACAGAACACTGAAGCTTTCTTT
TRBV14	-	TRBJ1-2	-	CASSTPAGGYTF	TGTGCCAGCAGCACTCCGGCCGGCGGCTACACCTTC
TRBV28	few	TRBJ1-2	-	CASTQYLGDGYTF	TGTGCCAGCACCCAGTACTTGGGTGATGGCTACACCTTC
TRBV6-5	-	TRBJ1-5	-	CASSYGPNQPQHF	TGTGCCAGCAGTTACGGACCCAATCAGCCCCAGCATTTT
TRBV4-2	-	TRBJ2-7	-	CASSNQYTYEQYF	TGTGCCAGCAGCAACCAGTACACCTACGAGCAGTACTTC
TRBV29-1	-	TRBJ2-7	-	CSVEGATYEQYF	TGCAGCGTTGAGGGGGCTACGTACGAGCAGTACTTC
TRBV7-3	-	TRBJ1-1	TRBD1	CASTTPRTGGVVAGEYSEAFF	TGTGCCAGCACCACACCCCGGACAGGGGGCGTTGTAGCCGGAGAATACTCTGAAGCTTTCTTT
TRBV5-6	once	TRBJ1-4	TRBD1	CASSLGRGRSNEKLFF	TGTGCCAGCAGCTTGGGAAGGGGGCGATCTAATGAAAAACTGTTTTTT
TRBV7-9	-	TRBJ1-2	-	CASSSGTDHGYTF	TGTGCCAGCAGCTCCGGCACCGATCATGGCTACACCTTC
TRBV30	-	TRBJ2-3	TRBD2	CAWRELSGRARTDTQYF	TGTGCCTGGAGGGAACTTAGCGGGAGGGCCCGCACAGATACGCAGTATTTT
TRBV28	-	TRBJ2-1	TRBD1	CASSLRQGIYNEQFF	TGTGCCAGCAGTTTACGACAGGGGATCTACAATGAGCAGTTCTTC
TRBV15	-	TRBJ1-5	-	CATSRGDTDNQPQHF	TGTGCCACCAGCAGAGGGGACACAGACAATCAGCCCCAGCATTTT
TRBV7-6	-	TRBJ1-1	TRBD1	CASSLGQGLNTEAFF	TGTGCCAGCAGCTTAGGACAGGGTCTGAACACTGAAGCTTTCTTT
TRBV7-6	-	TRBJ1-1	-	CASSLRGAGREAFF	TGTGCCAGCAGCCTTAGGGGGGCGGGGCGTGAAGCTTTCTTT
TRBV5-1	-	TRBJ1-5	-	CASSVTGLNQPQHF	TGCGCCAGCAGCGTAACAGGGCTCAATCAGCCCCAGCATTTT
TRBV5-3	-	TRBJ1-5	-	CARSLRQAGPNQPQHF	TGTGCCAGAAGCTTGCGACAAGCAGGGCCCAATCAGCCCCAGCATTTT